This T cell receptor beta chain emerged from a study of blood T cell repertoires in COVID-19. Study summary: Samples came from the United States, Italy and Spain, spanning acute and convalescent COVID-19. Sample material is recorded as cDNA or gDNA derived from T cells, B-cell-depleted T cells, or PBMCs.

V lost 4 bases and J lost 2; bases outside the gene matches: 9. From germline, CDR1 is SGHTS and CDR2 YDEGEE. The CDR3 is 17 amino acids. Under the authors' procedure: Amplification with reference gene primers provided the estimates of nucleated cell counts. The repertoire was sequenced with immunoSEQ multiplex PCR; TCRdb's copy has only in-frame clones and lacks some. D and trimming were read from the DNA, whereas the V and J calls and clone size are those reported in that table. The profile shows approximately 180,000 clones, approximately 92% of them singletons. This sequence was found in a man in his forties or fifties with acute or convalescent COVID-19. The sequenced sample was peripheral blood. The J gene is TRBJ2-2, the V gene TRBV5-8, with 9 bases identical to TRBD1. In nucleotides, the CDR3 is TGTGCCAGCAGCCGTCCAAGGACAGGGGCAAACACCGGGGAGCTGTTTTTT. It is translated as CASSRPRTGANTGELFF.